Detailed here is one T cell receptor (beta chain). Its antigen is still unknown. Libraries were prepared by immunoSEQ multiplex PCR; TCRdb keeps only in-frame clonotypes and omits some of them. The sample yields roughly 100,000 clones, roughly 88% seen once. This specimen comes from a study of T cell responses to AZD1222 COVID-19 vaccine. Study results and caveats: Spike-spanning, vaccine-associated CD4 TCRs were dominant at 160-218 and 743-854.

CDR1 is SEHNR and CDR2 is FQNEAQ in the germline V gene (reference sequence). V lost 3 bases, J lost 1 base, and 3 bases stayed unmatched. This CDR3 is built from 16 residues. This clonotype originated in an adult who received the AZD1222 COVID-19 vaccine. V gene TRBV7-9 combines with J gene TRBJ2-2, with 9 positions matching TRBD1. Source: peripheral blood, taken 28 days after the second AZD1222 dose. The CDR3 protein is CASSFVGQGNTGELFF. CDR3 coding DNA: TGTGCCAGCAGCTTTGTGGGACAGGGGAACACCGGGGAGCTGTTTTTT.